This T cell receptor beta chain was identified during a study of siplizumab effects on memory and regulatory T cells. Findings and limits, study-wide: About 75-97% of proliferating CD4+ or CD8+ clones had no assignable naive or memory phenotype. Assignment to unstimulated subsets succeeded for only a minor fraction of the alloreactive clones.

With regard to this clone: Antigen specificity is unknown.

This CDR3 region has 18 residues. Losses at the gene ends were 0 bases for V and 7 bases for J; bases not matched to a gene: 13. CDR1 is KGHSH, CDR2 LQKENI, per germline. Each sample contributed about 10^5 TCR templates to the assay. Using immunoSEQ multiplex PCR, the repertoire was profiled, and TCRdb retains in-frame clones only, with some absent. The sample contains some 73,000 clones, 93% of which appear only once. The source material was CD8+ T cells sorted from blood. This TCR derives from a human donor in good health. The V and J genes are TRBV18 and TRBJ2-1; the match to TRBD2 covers 9 bases. This chain's CDR3 is CASSPPTSGGLSNNEQFF. The CDR3 DNA sequence: TGTGCCAGCTCACCACCTACAAGCGGGGGGCTCTCTAATAATGAGCAGTTCTTC.